This TCR beta chain was sequenced during a study of cytomegalovirus exposure and HLA in healthy donors. Regarding the study as a whole: Within an earlier analysis, most TCR beta V segments proved productive either about 90% or about 30% of the time. Clonal expansion was found to be greater in HLA-associated TCR beta chains than in equally common others in a later analysis.

In the case of this clone: The antigen remains unidentified.

Use of 60 Vbeta and 13 Jbeta primers characterized the PCR. Produced via immunoSEQ multiplex PCR; TCRdb's table is partial and in-frame only. Of about 76,000 clones in the sample, roughly 73% were seen once. The J segment lost 4 bases and the V segment lost 5 bases, leaving 6 bases of the junction unmatched. The length of the CDR3 is 14 residues. Germline V gene sequence: CDR1 SGHTA, CDR2 FQGNSA. The clonotype originates from a woman aged 40 to 50 in good health and CMV-seropositive. The rearrangement uses TRBV7-2 and TRBJ2-5, with TRBD2 identical over 8 bases. Sequenced sample: PBMCs. CDR3 protein: CASSRSGRGETQYF. The CDR3 DNA reads as TGTGCCAGCAGCCGAAGCGGGAGAGGAGAGACCCAGTACTTC.